This T cell receptor (beta chain) originates from a study of T-cell memory formation after mild COVID-19. Points from the study as a whole: There was no confirmation that second-wave clones peaking on day 37 were SARS-CoV-2 specific.

Germline loops: CDR1 SGHVS, CDR2 FQNEAQ. The ends were cut back, 11 bases at V and 7 bases at J, with 18 bases in the middle. This CDR3 comprises 13 residues. This clonotype was counted a few times. Its antigen is still unknown. The authors produced TCR alpha and TCR beta cDNA libraries with sample barcodes and UMIs by 5'RACE using constant-segment primers. Each CDR3 protein is one row after TCRdb ran MiXCR on the 5' RACE reads. The sample consists of 300,000 to 350,000 distinct CDR3 sequences, over 11% of them appearing once. The TCR sequence derives from a man younger than 30 who had mild COVID-19 (a few samples of this study predate the infection). Cell type and time point are not known. This chain joins TRBV7-8 and TRBJ2-1; the D gene could be TRBD1 or TRBD2 (5 bases each). The material sequenced was PBMCs or a T cell subset sorted from them (not recorded which). The DNA for the CDR3 is TGTGCCTCGGGACCTAGTCCTCGTAATGAGCAGTTCTTC. This codes for CASGPSPRNEQFF.